The 4 T cell receptor beta chains presented below share a single source sample, sequenced in a study of neurological immune-mediated disorders. One entry per CDR3 protein results from TCRdb running MiXCR on the 5' RACE reads. The table shows 15,000 or so distinct CDR3 sequences, with over 12% occurring only once. Sequencing used PBMCs. The receptors shown here come from a man in his sixties with HTLV-1-associated myelopathy (HAM/TSP).

Many counts were recorded for this clonotype. The chain joins TRBV7-2 to TRBJ1-2; D remains ambiguous. CDR3 length equals 13 residues. Germline CDR1 SGHTA, CDR2 FQGNSA. With 5 bases removed from V and 8 bases from J, the gap between germline ends came to 15 bases. The CDR3 DNA follows: TGTGCCAGCAGCGAAGAGGAGGGTTGGGGCTACACCTTC. Its translation: CASSEEEGWGYTF.

This clonotype was observed at least ten times. The chain uses TRBV20-1 and TRBJ2-7; 13 bases map to TRBD2. The CDR3 contains 18 residues. V gave up 0 bases and J gave up 2 bases; unmatched junction bases: 10. Germline V lookup: CDR1 DFQATT, CDR2 SNEGSKA (reference sequence). CDR3 DNA sequence: TGCAGTGCTAGAGATTTCAGGACTAGCGGGGGAATTACCTACGAGCAGTACTTC. Its protein product is CSARDFRTSGGITYEQYF.

Worth noting for this clonotype: The junction departs from the called germline gene at one end, perhaps through a read error. The V call is TRBV12-3 or TRBV12-4, the J call TRBJ2-1, with D hard to call. This CDR3 is built from 14 residues. The CDR3 coding sequence is TGTGCCAGTAGTCGTTGGGAAGGGAACAATGAGAAGTTCTTC. The encoded protein is CASSRWEGNNEKFF.

This clonotype was recorded at least ten times. The J gene is TRBJ2-7, the V gene TRBV28; D is perhaps TRBD2 (7 bases). The germline V and J ends were trimmed by 2 bases and 3 bases, with 17 bases remaining between them. The CDR3 contains 16 residues. The germline V gene encodes CDR1 MDHEN and CDR2 SYDVKM. The CDR3 here is CASSLGRLRGGYEQYF. DNA of the CDR3: TGTGCCAGCAGTTTAGGGAGGTTAAGGGGGGGCTACGAGCAGTACTTC.